The source of this T cell receptor (beta chain) is a study of shared clonotypes between healthy human individuals. Data came from immunoSEQ multiplex PCR; TCRdb stores just in-frame clones and leaves some out. This table has a few hundred thousand clones, around 72% appearing once. The V gene's germline CDR1 is MNHEY and CDR2 SVGAGI. V lost 7 bases, J lost 2 bases, and 7 bases stayed unmatched. The CDR3 covers 14 residues. The chain recombines TRBV6-5 with TRBJ1-2, with 7 bases matching TRBD1. This TCR was recovered from a man aged 25 to 40 in good health. The sample was memory CD4+ T cells sorted from blood. As for subset: CD45RA-negative fraction. The CDR3 sequence: CASNPTTGNYGYTF. CDR3 in DNA: TGTGCCAGCAATCCGACGACAGGGAACTATGGCTACACCTTC.